This T cell receptor (beta chain) comes out of a study of blood T cell repertoires in COVID-19. Study-level information: The origin of the acute and convalescent COVID-19 samples was the United States, Italy and Spain. Nucleic acid was either cDNA or gDNA, and it came from T cells, B-cell-depleted T cells, or PBMCs.

This CDR3 contains 13 residues. Germline loops: CDR1 SGHDN, CDR2 FVKESK. V lost 4 bases and J lost 3, with 9 bases in between. Libraries were prepared by immunoSEQ multiplex PCR; TCRdb keeps only in-frame clonotypes and omits some of them. The sample holds about 430,000 clones, over 75% seen once. The chain is built from TRBV14 and TRBJ1-1; the D is unclear. This TCR was recovered from a man aged 25 to 40 who had recovered from COVID-19. The sequenced material came from PBMCs or T cells enriched from blood (not recorded which). The CDR3: CASSLQYDTEAFF. CDR3 sequence (DNA): TGTGCCAGCAGCCTGCAGTATGACACTGAAGCTTTCTTT.